This entry lists 15 T cell receptor beta chains sequenced from one sample in a study of blood T cell repertoires in COVID-19. Profiling relied on immunoSEQ multiplex PCR, and the TCRdb table lists in-frame clones only, not all of them. The sample includes 250,000 to 300,000 clones, 90% of them seen just once. Sequencing input: peripheral blood. These receptors came from a woman in her sixties with COVID-19, enrolled during active disease.

CDR3 in amino acids: CASSLALTQHF. In DNA form, the CDR3 reads TGTGCCAGCAGTCTTGCCCTAACCCAGCATTTT. This rearrangement joins TRBV12-3 or TRBV12-4 to TRBJ1-5; unclear D gene. Deletions cut 5 bases from V and 11 bases from J, with 10 bases between. This CDR3 region has 11 residues.

The gene calls are TRBV12-3 or TRBV12-4 and TRBJ1-2; D remains unclear. The ends were cut back, 3 bases at V and 8 bases at J, with 10 bases in the middle. This CDR3 contains 12 residues. This chain's CDR3 is CASSFEGGGYTF. In nucleotides, the CDR3 is TGTGCCAGCAGTTTTGAAGGCGGCGGCTACACCTTC.

The rearrangement links TRBV11-1 to TRBJ1-1; D ambiguous. The CDR3 runs to 12 residues. Germline CDR1 SGHAT, CDR2 FQDESV (reference sequence). With 3 bases removed from V and 5 bases from J, the gap between germline ends came to 7 bases. The CDR3 nucleotides read TGTGCCAGCAGCTTCGGGGTTACTGAAGCTTTCTTT. Amino acid sequence: CASSFGVTEAFF.

The CDR3 spells CASSLEGGYGEKLFF. CDR3 nucleotides: TGCGCCAGCAGCTTGGAGGGGGGGTACGGTGAAAAACTGTTTTTT. The genes are TRBV5-1 and TRBJ1-4; TRBD1 might be the D (6 bases). CDR3 length: 15 residues. Germline values: CDR1 SGHRS, CDR2 YFSETQ. Trimming removed 0 bases from V and 7 bases from J, with 13 bases in between.

CDR3 protein: CASSQDRAREQYF. The CDR3 coding sequence is TGTGCCAGCAGCCAAGACAGGGCGCGGGAGCAGTACTTC. The V gene is TRBV3-1 (or the pseudogene TRBV3-2), the J gene TRBJ2-7; D is possibly TRBD1 (5 bases). Per germline, CDR1 LGHDT and CDR2 YNNKEL (reference sequence). Trimming cost V 0 bases and J 7 bases, with 10 bases left between them. The length of the CDR3 is 13 residues.

V gene TRBV4-1 combines with J gene TRBJ1-2, with 10 bases that match TRBD1. Germline CDR1 and CDR2: MGHRA and YSYEKL. V shed 1 base, J shed 6 bases, and the junction held 11 bases outside the gene matches. The CDR3 runs 17 residues. In DNA form, the CDR3 reads TGCGCCAGCAGCCAAGTTATTTTTTTCGGGACAGGGGATGGCTACACCTTC. It encodes CASSQVIFFGTGDGYTF.

The gene calls are TRBV19 and TRBJ2-6; 9 bases match TRBD1. The length of the CDR3 is 18 residues. The trim removed 5 bases at V and 1 base at J, leaving 9 bases unmatched. Germline CDR1 and CDR2: LNHDA and SQIVND (reference sequence). The CDR3 is CASSAITGGASGANVLTF. CDR3 sequence (DNA): TGTGCCAGTAGTGCAATTACAGGGGGCGCGTCTGGGGCCAACGTCCTGACTTTC. Using reference TRBV19 and TRBJ2-6 for the parts outside the CDR3, the full variable domain is DGGITQSPKYLFRKEGQNVTLSCEQNLNHDAMYWYRQDPGQGLRLIYYSQIVNDFQKGDIAEGYSVSREKKESFPLTVTSAQKNPTAFYLCASSAITGGASGANVLTFGAGSRLTVL.

V usage is TRBV5-6 and J usage is TRBJ2-5; 8 bases are shared with TRBD1. Germline CDR1 SGHDT, CDR2 YYEEEE. V shed 4 bases and J 5 bases; nucleotides not matched to a gene: 7. The CDR3 sequence is 14 residues long. In nucleotides, the CDR3 is TGTGCCAGCAGCCGGACAGGGAGAAGGGAGACCCAGTACTTC. Encoded protein: CASSRTGRRETQYF. Drawing the rest from reference TRBV5-6 and TRBJ2-5, the complete variable domain is DAGVTQSPTHLIKTRGQQVTLRCSPKSGHDTVSWYQQALGQGPQFIFQYYEEEERQRGNFPDRFSGHQFPNYSSELNVNALLLGDSALYLCASSRTGRRETQYFGPGTRLLVL.

This sequence joins TRBV7-9 and TRBJ2-2; TRBD1 aligns across 8 bases. The CDR3 totals 16 residues. V gave up 5 bases and J gave up 1 base; unmatched junction bases: 6. Germline-derived CDR1 and CDR2 are SEHNR and FQNEAQ (reference sequence). CDR3 coding DNA: TGTGCCAGCAGCCTAGTTGACAGGGGGAACACCGGGGAGCTGTTTTTT. Translation gives CASSLVDRGNTGELFF.

The genes are TRBV10-3 and TRBJ1-3; D is uncertain. Germline assignment: CDR1 ENHRY and CDR2 SYGVKD. The CDR3 is made up of 13 amino acids. The germline V and J ends were trimmed by 10 bases and 0 bases, with 10 bases remaining between them. The CDR3 sequence: CATLRSSGNTIYF. The DNA of the CDR3 is TGTGCCACACTCCGGAGCTCTGGAAACACCATATATTTT.

This chain connects TRBV12-3 or TRBV12-4 to TRBJ1-2, with TRBD1 as a possible D gene (5 bases). CDR3 length: 13 amino acids. The ends were cut back, 7 bases at V and 4 bases at J, with 13 bases in the middle. This chain's CDR3 is CASTPGRAYGYTF. DNA of the CDR3: TGTGCCAGCACCCCAGGCAGGGCCTATGGCTACACCTTC.

The chain carries TRBV2 and TRBJ1-6; the D is unclear. The germline V gene encodes CDR1 SNHLY and CDR2 FYNNEI. The CDR3 runs 14 residues. Between the trimmed V and J ends, which lost 5 bases and 9 bases, there was a span of 14 bases. CDR3 DNA sequence: TGTGCCAGCAGTCTAACCTCGGAGACTTCACCCCTCCACTTT. The encoded protein is CASSLTSETSPLHF.

Worth noting for this clone: Additional DNA sequences in this sample encode the identical CDR3. This chain links TRBV19 with TRBJ1-1; 7 bases line up with TRBD1. With V trimmed by 4 bases and J by 3 bases, 2 bases remained unmatched. This CDR3 region has 13 residues. Per germline, CDR1 LNHDA and CDR2 SQIVND (reference sequence). The CDR3, as DNA: TGTGCCAGTAGTACCACAGGGGACACTGAAGCTTTCTTT. The encoded protein is CASSTTGDTEAFF. The whole variable domain, filled in from reference TRBV19 and TRBJ1-1, reads DGGITQSPKYLFRKEGQNVTLSCEQNLNHDAMYWYRQDPGQGLRLIYYSQIVNDFQKGDIAEGYSVSREKKESFPLTVTSAQKNPTAFYLCASSTTGDTEAFFGQGTRLTVV.

The chain uses TRBV11-2 and TRBJ1-5; D may be TRBD1 (5 bases). V dropped 0 bases and J dropped 10 bases, with 10 bases sitting between them. The CDR3 runs to 13 residues. Germline CDR1 SGHAT, CDR2 FQNNGV. Here the CDR3 DNA reads TGTGCCAGCAGCTTAGACCCGGGGGAACCCCAGCATTTT. Translating it yields CASSLDPGEPQHF.

V and J are TRBV5-1 and TRBJ2-7; 7 nucleotides align to TRBD1. CDR3 length: 15 residues. CDR1 and CDR2 (germline): SGHRS, YFSETQ. Losses at the gene ends were 4 bases for V and 0 bases for J; bases not matched to a gene: 7. For the CDR3, the DNA is TGCGCCAGCAGCGACGGGACAGCCTACTCCTACGAGCAGTACTTC. Amino acids: CASSDGTAYSYEQYF. The full variable domain, rest sourced from reference TRBV5-1 and TRBJ2-7, is KAGVTQTPRYLIKTRGQQVTLSCSPISGHRSVSWYQQTPGQGLQFLFEYFSETQRNKGNFPGRFSGRQFSNSRSEMNVSTLELGDSALYLCASSDGTAYSYEQYFGPGTRLTVT.